The clone carrying this T cell receptor (beta chain) was detected only a few times. No antigen is known for it. The CDR3 loop spans 14 amino acids. The germline CDR1 and CDR2 sequences are SGHVS and FQNEAQ. Deletions cut 5 bases from V and 1 base from J, with 11 bases between. Sorted naive CD8 T cells, roughly 19,000 to 1,000,000, were sequenced from 10%, 30% or 50% RNA. These data belong to a study of molecular identifiers for immune sequencing clone quantification. General study points: Naive cells had under 1% of molecules in clones above 20 RNA copies, effectors over 97%.

TCRdb ran MiXCR on the PCR reads and lists one entry per CDR3 protein. The table shows under 600,000 distinct CDR3 sequences, with around 23% occurring only once. The chain carries TRBV7-8 and TRBJ2-5, with D possibly being TRBD2 (5 bases). The source of this sequence is a human donor in good health. Some libraries in this study had Jurkat cell RNA spiked in. Material: naive CD8+ T cells from blood, with Jurkat cell RNA spiked in. Subset specified: FACS-sorted CD8+CD4-CCR7+CD45RA+ naive T cells. The CDR3 region has the DNA TGTGCCAGCAGCGCACCGGGATTCCAAGAGACCCAGTACTTC. Translated: CASSAPGFQETQYF.